This is a list of T cell receptor beta chains from one sample in a study of T cell responses to AZD1222 COVID-19 vaccine. The method was immunoSEQ multiplex PCR; TCRdb's version includes in-frame clones alone and lacks a portion of them. The sample consists of around 170,000 clones, approximately 90% of them appearing once. The starting material was peripheral blood, obtained on day 0 of AZD1222 vaccination. Receptors originate from an adult in good health. The CDR3 runs from the conserved cysteine through the conserved F or W. The order of the fields is V gene, J gene, clone size, D gene, CDR3 DNA, CDR3 protein. D genes are given only for firm matches. Clone size is shown for a subset of rows, as once, few, many or a class of expanded clone.

v_gene: TRBV7-2; j_gene: TRBJ1-2; abundance: -; d_gene: -; CDR3nt: TGTGCCAGCAGCTCTTCGGGGGTCGGCTACACCTTC; CDR3aa: CASSSSGVGYTF
v_gene: TRBV6-1; j_gene: TRBJ1-6; abundance: -; d_gene: -; CDR3nt: TGTGCCAGCAGAATACAAGGGGAGTCACCCCTCCACTTT; CDR3aa: CASRIQGESPLHF
v_gene: TRBV28; j_gene: TRBJ1-1; abundance: -; d_gene: -; CDR3nt: TGTGCCAGCAGTTTGCTGGATCTAGGCACTGAAGCTTTCTTT; CDR3aa: CASSLLDLGTEAFF
v_gene: TRBV4-1; j_gene: TRBJ1-1; abundance: few; d_gene: -; CDR3nt: TGCGCCAGCAGCCACGAGGGGATCACTGAAGCTTTCTTT; CDR3aa: CASSHEGITEAFF
v_gene: TRBV7-9; j_gene: TRBJ2-7; abundance: -; d_gene: -; CDR3nt: TGTGCCAGCAGCACCCATCATTGGGATAAATCCTACGAGCAGTACTTC; CDR3aa: CASSTHHWDKSYEQYF
v_gene: TRBV5-1; j_gene: TRBJ1-1; abundance: once; d_gene: TRBD1; CDR3nt: TGCGCCAGCAGTTCAAACAGGGGCCTAACCCACACTGAAGCTTTCTTT; CDR3aa: CASSSNRGLTHTEAFF
v_gene: TRBV28; j_gene: TRBJ1-4; abundance: -; d_gene: TRBD1; CDR3nt: TGTGCCAGCAGTTCCCCGACAGGGGCAGGTGAAAAACTGTTTTTT; CDR3aa: CASSSPTGAGEKLFF
v_gene: TRBV7-2; j_gene: TRBJ1-1; abundance: once; d_gene: TRBD1; CDR3nt: TGTGCCAGCAGCTTATTTGCCGGGACAGTCAAGGGTACTGAAGCTTTCTTT; CDR3aa: CASSLFAGTVKGTEAFF
v_gene: TRBV6-5; j_gene: TRBJ1-1; abundance: -; d_gene: TRBD1; CDR3nt: TGTGCCAGCAGTTGGGACAGGGGGAACACTGAAGCTTTCTTT; CDR3aa: CASSWDRGNTEAFF
v_gene: TRBV28; j_gene: TRBJ1-6; abundance: -; d_gene: -; CDR3nt: TGTGCCAGCAGTAAAACAGGGTCACTTCAACCCCTCCACTTT; CDR3aa: CASSKTGSLQPLHF
v_gene: TRBV9; j_gene: TRBJ2-7; abundance: few; d_gene: TRBD2; CDR3nt: TGTGCCAGCAGCGTAGGGACTAGCGTGGGGGAGCAGTACTTC; CDR3aa: CASSVGTSVGEQYF
v_gene: TRBV15; j_gene: TRBJ1-1; abundance: -; d_gene: TRBD1; CDR3nt: TGTGCCGCCCAACAGGGGCCCCTGAACACTGAAGCTTTCTTT; CDR3aa: CAAQQGPLNTEAFF
v_gene: TRBV11-3; j_gene: TRBJ2-7; abundance: -; d_gene: -; CDR3nt: TGTGCCAGCAGCTTAGATCGTAGAAGGGACGAGCAGTACTTC; CDR3aa: CASSLDRRRDEQYF
v_gene: TRBV7-7; j_gene: TRBJ2-5; abundance: -; d_gene: -; CDR3nt: TGTGCTAGCAGCCCAAGCCTCGGGCAAGAGACCCAGTACTTC; CDR3aa: CASSPSLGQETQYF
v_gene: TRBV5-1; j_gene: TRBJ1-1; abundance: -; d_gene: -; CDR3nt: TGCGCCAGCAGCCCTGATCTAGGAACTGAAGCTTTCTTT; CDR3aa: CASSPDLGTEAFF
v_gene: TRBV12-3/TRBV12-4; j_gene: TRBJ1-4; abundance: few; d_gene: -; CDR3nt: TGTGCCAGCAGGACCACAACTAATGAAAAACTGTTTTTT; CDR3aa: CASRTTTNEKLFF
v_gene: TRBV3-1/TRBV3-2; j_gene: TRBJ1-1; abundance: -; d_gene: -; CDR3nt: TGTGCCAGCAGCCAAGAAAGAGCCTATGAAGCTTTCTTT; CDR3aa: CASSQERAYEAFF
v_gene: TRBV11-2; j_gene: TRBJ2-1; abundance: -; d_gene: -; CDR3nt: TGTGCCAGCAGCATCAAGCTAGCATCTGAGCAGTTCTTC; CDR3aa: CASSIKLASEQFF
v_gene: TRBV5-4; j_gene: TRBJ2-7; abundance: -; d_gene: -; CDR3nt: TGTGCCAGCAGCTGGGGGGATACCTACGAGCAGTACTTC; CDR3aa: CASSWGDTYEQYF
v_gene: TRBV28; j_gene: TRBJ1-2; abundance: -; d_gene: -; CDR3nt: TGTGCCAGCAGTTCCGGGGACCCGGGGGTCTATGGCTACACCTTC; CDR3aa: CASSSGDPGVYGYTF
v_gene: TRBV28; j_gene: TRBJ1-6; abundance: -; d_gene: -; CDR3nt: TGTGCCAGCACCATAGATGCGGGGACCTATAATTCACCCCTCCACTTT; CDR3aa: CASTIDAGTYNSPLHF
v_gene: TRBV6-6; j_gene: TRBJ2-7; abundance: few; d_gene: -; CDR3nt: TGTGCCAGCAGTTACTCTGACAGGATATACGAGCAGTACTTC; CDR3aa: CASSYSDRIYEQYF
v_gene: TRBV5-6; j_gene: TRBJ1-1; abundance: -; d_gene: -; CDR3nt: TGTGCCAGCAGCTTGAACTTCGGTGTTGGCACTGAAGCTTTCTTT; CDR3aa: CASSLNFGVGTEAFF
v_gene: TRBV5-1; j_gene: TRBJ2-7; abundance: -; d_gene: -; CDR3nt: TGCGCCAGCAGCTTGTACGGGGACGAGCAGTACTTC; CDR3aa: CASSLYGDEQYF
v_gene: TRBV3-1/TRBV3-2; j_gene: TRBJ2-3; abundance: -; d_gene: TRBD2; CDR3nt: TGTGCCAGCAACCGCGGGGGACTGGTGGGCCCAGATACGCAGTATTTT; CDR3aa: CASNRGGLVGPDTQYF
v_gene: TRBV5-1; j_gene: TRBJ1-1; abundance: -; d_gene: TRBD1; CDR3nt: TGCGCCAGCAGCTTGGGGACAGGGAGGGCGAACACTGAAGCTTTCTTT; CDR3aa: CASSLGTGRANTEAFF
v_gene: TRBV19; j_gene: TRBJ1-1; abundance: -; d_gene: TRBD1; CDR3nt: TGTGCCAGTAGTATTGCACAGGGGGGGAACACTGAAGCTTTCTTT; CDR3aa: CASSIAQGGNTEAFF
v_gene: TRBV7-9; j_gene: TRBJ1-1; abundance: -; d_gene: TRBD1; CDR3nt: TGTGCCAGCAGCCCCCAGGGGGGACTCATGAACACTGAAGCTTTCTTT; CDR3aa: CASSPQGGLMNTEAFF
v_gene: TRBV6-6; j_gene: TRBJ1-2; abundance: once; d_gene: -; CDR3nt: TGTGCCAGCAGTCGATCCGGGACGGGGACCTATGGCTACACCTTC; CDR3aa: CASSRSGTGTYGYTF
v_gene: TRBV28; j_gene: TRBJ2-7; abundance: -; d_gene: TRBD1; CDR3nt: TGTGCCAGCAGTCTCCGGGACAGGGGAAGGGGCGAGCAGTACTTC; CDR3aa: CASSLRDRGRGEQYF
v_gene: TRBV12-3/TRBV12-4; j_gene: TRBJ1-2; abundance: -; d_gene: -; CDR3nt: TGTGCCAGCACACGGGGCTATGGCTACACCTTC; CDR3aa: CASTRGYGYTF
v_gene: TRBV6-1; j_gene: TRBJ1-2; abundance: -; d_gene: -; CDR3nt: TGTGCCAGCAGTGACAGGGCCCCTAACTATGGCTACACCTTC; CDR3aa: CASSDRAPNYGYTF
v_gene: TRBV7-9; j_gene: TRBJ1-5; abundance: -; d_gene: -; CDR3nt: TGTGCCAGCAGCTCCCTAGATCAGCCCCAGCATTTT; CDR3aa: CASSSLDQPQHF
v_gene: TRBV18; j_gene: TRBJ1-5; abundance: -; d_gene: TRBD1; CDR3nt: TGTGCCAGCTCACCATCCGGGACAGGGGTTGTTAGGCAGCCCCAGCATTTT; CDR3aa: CASSPSGTGVVRQPQHF
v_gene: TRBV5-5; j_gene: TRBJ1-5; abundance: -; d_gene: -; CDR3nt: TGTGCCAGCAGCTTGGAGGGCAGGGAGGTCAATCAGCCCCAGCATTTT; CDR3aa: CASSLEGREVNQPQHF
v_gene: TRBV28; j_gene: TRBJ1-2; abundance: -; d_gene: TRBD1; CDR3nt: TGTGCCAGCAGTCGGACAGGGGGCCAGGGTGGCTACACCTTC; CDR3aa: CASSRTGGQGGYTF
v_gene: TRBV5-1; j_gene: TRBJ2-7; abundance: -; d_gene: -; CDR3nt: TGCGCCAGCAGCGTTGGTATCGTAGCCTACGAGCAGTACTTC; CDR3aa: CASSVGIVAYEQYF
v_gene: TRBV4-2; j_gene: TRBJ2-5; abundance: -; d_gene: -; CDR3nt: TGTGCCAGCAGCCAAGATGGACCCCCCCGAGAGACCCAGTACTTC; CDR3aa: CASSQDGPPRETQYF
v_gene: TRBV30; j_gene: TRBJ1-1; abundance: -; d_gene: TRBD1; CDR3nt: TGTGCCTTCGGGACAGCGCCTGAAGCTTTCTTT; CDR3aa: CAFGTAPEAFF
v_gene: TRBV19; j_gene: TRBJ1-4; abundance: -; d_gene: -; CDR3nt: TGTGCCAGTAGTATGAGGGGTGAAAAACTGTTTTTT; CDR3aa: CASSMRGEKLFF
v_gene: TRBV7-7; j_gene: TRBJ1-4; abundance: -; d_gene: -; CDR3nt: TGTGCTAGCAGCTCACCAGGGGTTTGGGGTGCAACTAATGAAAAACTGTTTTTT; CDR3aa: CASSSPGVWGATNEKLFF
v_gene: TRBV18; j_gene: TRBJ1-2; abundance: -; d_gene: TRBD1; CDR3nt: TGTGCCAGCTCACCCCGGACAGGGGGTACTGGACTCTATGGCTACACCTTC; CDR3aa: CASSPRTGGTGLYGYTF
v_gene: TRBV11-3; j_gene: TRBJ2-3; abundance: -; d_gene: -; CDR3nt: TGTGCCAGCAGCTCCAGGGGATGGACAGATACGCAGTATTTT; CDR3aa: CASSSRGWTDTQYF
v_gene: TRBV4-1; j_gene: TRBJ2-1; abundance: -; d_gene: TRBD1; CDR3nt: TGCGCCAGCAATCCGGGACAGGTTCGTTTTTCCGATGAGCAGTTCTTC; CDR3aa: CASNPGQVRFSDEQFF